The clone carrying this T cell receptor (beta chain) was picked up one time. Antigen unknown. Per germline, CDR1 SGHTA and CDR2 FQGNSA. The CDR3 loop spans 15 amino acids. V lost 8 bases, J lost 5 bases, and 13 bases stayed unmatched. This sample is drawn from a study of Ad26.COV2.S vaccination and SARS-CoV-2 variants. Overall study results and limits: Post-vaccination spike-specific CD8+ and CD4+ T cell responses reportedly had substantial breadth.

Sequencing used immunoSEQ multiplex PCR; TCRdb keeps in-frame clones, though not all of them. This sample has more than 150,000 clones, with approximately 88% found just once. Sequencing used peripheral blood, obtained after recovery from COVID-19. This rearrangement joins TRBV7-2 to TRBJ2-7; 9 nucleotides match TRBD2. This TCR came from a human donor who had recovered from COVID-19. The CDR3, as DNA: TGTGCCAGCTCCATGAGGGCGGGGGGGCCCCACGAGCAGTACTTC. This encodes CASSMRAGGPHEQYF.